This T cell receptor beta chain was recorded in a study of shared clonotypes between healthy human individuals. For the study at large: Each donor had three CD4 naive, three CD4 memory, two CD8 naive and one CD8 memory plate.

This clone was observed a few times. No antigen is known for it. Overall study findings and caveats: A few donors had 4% to 5% of their naive CD4 clonotypes in common. Larger richness was generally estimated for naive than memory subsets. The generation probabilities recorded for non-shared clonotypes fell below those of clonotypes shared by all four donors.

Sequenced by immunoSEQ multiplex PCR; TCRdb stores in-frame clones only, minus some. Altogether about 680,000 clones are present, approximately 75% being singletons, with the ten largest covering roughly 1.8%. Trimming pared 5 bases from V and 1 base from J, leaving 11 bases between. The CDR3 length is 14 residues. From germline, CDR1 is SGHRS and CDR2 YFSETQ. The V and J genes are TRBV5-1 and TRBJ2-3, with D possibly TRBD2 on 6 matching bases. This receptor was taken from a woman aged 25 to 39 in good health. The sequenced sample consisted of memory CD4+ T cells sorted from blood. The subset is: CD45RA-negative fraction. CDR3 loop: CASRDGSGTDTQYF. Written as DNA, the CDR3 is TGCGCCAGCAGAGACGGGAGTGGCACAGATACGCAGTATTTT.